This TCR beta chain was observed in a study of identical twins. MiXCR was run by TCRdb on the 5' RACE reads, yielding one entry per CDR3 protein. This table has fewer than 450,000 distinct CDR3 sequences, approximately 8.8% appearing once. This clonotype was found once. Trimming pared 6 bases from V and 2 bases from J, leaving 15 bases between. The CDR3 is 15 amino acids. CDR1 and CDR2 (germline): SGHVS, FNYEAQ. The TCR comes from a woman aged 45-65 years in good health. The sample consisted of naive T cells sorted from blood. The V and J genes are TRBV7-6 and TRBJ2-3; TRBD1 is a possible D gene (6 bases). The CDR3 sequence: CASRPGQRNTDTQYF. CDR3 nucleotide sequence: TGTGCCAGCAGACCAGGACAGCGAAACACAGATACGCAGTATTTT.